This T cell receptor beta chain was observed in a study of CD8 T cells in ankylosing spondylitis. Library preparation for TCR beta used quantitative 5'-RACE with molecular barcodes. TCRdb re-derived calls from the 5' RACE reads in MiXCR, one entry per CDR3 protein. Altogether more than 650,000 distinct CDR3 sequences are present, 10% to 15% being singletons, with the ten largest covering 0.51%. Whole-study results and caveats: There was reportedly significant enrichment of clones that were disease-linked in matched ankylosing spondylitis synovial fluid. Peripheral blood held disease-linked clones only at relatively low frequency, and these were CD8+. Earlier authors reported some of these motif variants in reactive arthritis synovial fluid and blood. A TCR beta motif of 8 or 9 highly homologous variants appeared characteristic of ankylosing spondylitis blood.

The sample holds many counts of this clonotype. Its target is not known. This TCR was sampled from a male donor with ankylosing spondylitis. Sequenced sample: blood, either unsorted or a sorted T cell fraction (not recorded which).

The CDR3: CSAERAFGGEQFF. The CDR3 bases are TGCAGTGCAGAGAGGGCGTTCGGGGGTGAGCAGTTCTTC. This chain links TRBV20-1 with TRBJ2-1, with D maybe TRBD2 (6 bases). V lost 6 bases and J lost 9, with 18 bases in between. The CDR3 runs 13 residues. The germline CDR1 and CDR2 sequences are DFQATT and SNEGSKA (reference sequence).